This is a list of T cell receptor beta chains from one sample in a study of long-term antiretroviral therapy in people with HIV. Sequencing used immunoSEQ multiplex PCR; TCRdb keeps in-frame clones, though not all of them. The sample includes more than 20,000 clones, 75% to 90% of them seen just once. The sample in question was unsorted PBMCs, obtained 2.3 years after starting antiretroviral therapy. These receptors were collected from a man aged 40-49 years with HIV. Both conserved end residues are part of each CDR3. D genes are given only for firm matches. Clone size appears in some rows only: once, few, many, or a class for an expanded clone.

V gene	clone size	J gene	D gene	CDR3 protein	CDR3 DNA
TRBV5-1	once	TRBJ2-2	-	CASLEIAGPTGELFF	TGCGCCAGCTTAGAAATTGCCGGGCCTACCGGGGAGCTGTTTTTT
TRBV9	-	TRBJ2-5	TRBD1	CASSTGQGGGETQYF	TGTGCCAGCAGCACAGGACAGGGGGGTGGGGAGACCCAGTACTTC
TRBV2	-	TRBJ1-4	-	CASSPGGQQPNEKLFF	TGTGCCAGCAGTCCCGGGGGCCAGCAACCTAATGAAAAACTGTTTTTT
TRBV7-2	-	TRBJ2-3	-	CASSSEWGADTQYF	TGTGCCAGCAGCTCCGAATGGGGGGCAGATACGCAGTATTTT
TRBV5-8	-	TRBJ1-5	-	CASTRDGLSNQPQHF	TGTGCCAGCACCCGGGACGGTCTTAGCAATCAGCCCCAGCATTTT
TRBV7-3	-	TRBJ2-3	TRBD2	CASSQVASGSTDTQYF	TGTGCCAGCAGCCAAGTGGCTAGCGGGAGCACAGATACGCAGTATTTT
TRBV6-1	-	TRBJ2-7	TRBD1	CASREVPGTGSSYEQYF	TGTGCCAGCAGGGAAGTTCCCGGGACAGGGAGCTCCTACGAGCAGTACTTC
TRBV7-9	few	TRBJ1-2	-	CASSLSPYQGYTF	TGTGCCAGCAGCTTAAGTCCCTACCAGGGCTACACCTTC
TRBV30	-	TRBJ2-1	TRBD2	CACESLAGGQLPNYNEQFF	TGTGCCTGCGAAAGCCTAGCGGGGGGCCAACTACCTAACTACAATGAGCAGTTCTTC
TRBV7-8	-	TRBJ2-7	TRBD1	CASSSRTGGAGEQYF	TGTGCCAGCAGCTCTCGTACAGGGGGCGCGGGCGAGCAGTACTTC
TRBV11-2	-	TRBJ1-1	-	CASSLGPGNTEAFF	TGTGCCAGCAGCTTAGGTCCGGGGAACACTGAAGCTTTCTTT
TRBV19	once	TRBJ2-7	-	CASSTGGLPYEQYF	TGTGCCAGTAGTACAGGGGGGCTACCCTACGAGCAGTACTTC
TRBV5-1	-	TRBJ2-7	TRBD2	CASSLVSVLAGVDEQYF	TGCGCCAGCAGCTTGGTTAGTGTGCTAGCGGGGGTGGACGAGCAGTACTTC
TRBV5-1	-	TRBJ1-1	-	CASSLDGADYTEAFF	TGCGCCAGCAGCTTGGATGGGGCCGACTACACTGAAGCTTTCTTT
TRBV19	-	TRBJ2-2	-	CASTPDPGGELFF	TGTGCCAGTACCCCCGACCCCGGGGGGGAGCTGTTTTTT
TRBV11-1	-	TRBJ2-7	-	CASSLISGSYEQYF	TGTGCCAGCAGCTTAATAAGCGGCTCCTACGAGCAGTACTTC
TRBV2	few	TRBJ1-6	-	CASSFRGPSGLHF	TGTGCCAGCAGTTTCAGGGGCCCCAGTGGCCTCCACTTT
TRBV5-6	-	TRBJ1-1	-	CASSPGQNTEAFF	TGTGCCAGCAGCCCTGGACAGAACACTGAAGCTTTCTTT
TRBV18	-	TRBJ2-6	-	CASSPPVGSGANVLTF	TGTGCCAGCTCACCACCGGTAGGGTCTGGGGCCAACGTCCTGACTTTC